This T cell receptor (beta chain) comes out of a study of shared clonotypes between healthy human individuals (dated by TCRdb to 2020 to 2021). Turning to the overall study: Two women and three men aged 18 to 49 years were included in the cohort. For each donor, CD4 naive and CD4 memory were each run on three plates, CD8 naive on two plates, and CD8 memory on one plate. Blood TCR repertoires of a handful of healthy adults were deeply sequenced to estimate repertoire size and the extent of clonotype sharing between individuals. Different laboratories and diverse techniques were used to prepare libraries and sequence TCR repertoires, to increase sequencing depth and limit assay-specific biases. Per donor, leukapheresis produced somewhere between about 0.94 and 9.5 billion PBMCs. The paper's findings and limits, for the study overall: Because the study included a small number of donors, the genetic and exposure-history diversity represented was limited. Incomplete sequencing was indicated by rarefaction of sorted-subset datasets, despite the large sequencing depth. Higher generation probabilities were observed for clonotypes shared by all four sorted-subset donors than for non-shared clonotypes. Sampling was restricted to blood, and TCR repertoires in tissues likely differ from the TCR repertoires found in blood. Roughly 5% of naive CD4, around 3.6% of naive CD8, 2.3% of memory CD4, and over 0.35% of memory CD8 clonotypes were shared across several donors. Based on pairwise subsampling, the degree of clonotype sharing among donors was expected to be affected by sequencing depth. Naive subsets generally had larger estimated clonotype richness than memory subsets did.

Using the deep immunoSEQ assay, TCR CDR3 regions were amplified from genomic DNA by multiplex PCR. Genomic DNA extracted from each cell subset was distributed evenly over all wells of several immunoSEQ 96-well plates, and each plate served as one replicate. For sorted subsets, each replicate PCR was loaded with approximately 0.2 ug genomic DNA, equivalent to approximately 33,000 T cell genomes. The purified libraries were quantified using a Qubit 3.0 fluorometer, sized with a Bioanalyzer 2100, and then quantified again using the KAPA Library Quantification kit. Each immunoSEQ 96-well plate was sequenced on its own single-read 150-cycle Illumina NextSeq 550 flow cell. The original methods were these. The immunoSEQ output contained only junctional sequences without quality scores, so filtering could not match that applied to full-length reads. To assign V/J genes and CDR3, sequences were annotated using PyIR, a Python wrapper for IgBLAST v1.9, with IMGT germline references. Reads with weak V/J assignments (E-value above 1e-6), missing CDR3, stop codons, out-of-frame junctions, or ambiguous translated residues were removed. V3J clonotypes were defined by identical inferred V gene, J gene, and CDR3 amino acid sequence. Percentage overlap between repertoires was computed as shared unique clonotypes divided by the size of the smaller repertoire. RTK rarefaction, the Chao1 estimator, and Recon v2.1 estimates of unobserved clonotypes were used to assess repertoire richness. OLGA was used to compute generation probabilities for all TCRbeta clonotypes that the gDNA method yielded from a few donors. In its TCRdb copy, this immuneACCESS table keeps in-frame sequences only and misses some clones. Where compared with another copy, unresolved V genes explain less than half of these, and the others have no known cause. V and J calls and clone size are given by that table; D and trimming were obtained from the DNA. Across this sample there are 780,000 or so clones, with 72% seen only once. The ten top clones hold around 1.7% of the sample.

V lost 2 bases and J lost 0 bases; the stretch between them is 13 bases long. The germline V gene yields MNHEY for CDR1 and SVGAGI for CDR2. Taken from cysteine to phenylalanine, the CDR3 has 16 residues. The kept DNA is CDR3 alone, 48 bases in frame from the first base. In its sample, this clone was seen once. Its specific antigen is unknown. No quality values exist for individual bases; no much larger clone is one base distant. The donors were healthy, HIV-negative adults with no recently reported acute infections or vaccinations. Every donor was a Caucasian adult residing in Nashville, Tennessee, USA. CD4+ T cells were enriched through magnetic negative selection, after which naive cells were positively selected on CD45RA and the remaining negative fraction served as the memory subset. Blood was obtained by leukapheresis, after which PBMCs were separated by Ficoll-Histopaque density gradient centrifugation and cryopreserved in liquid nitrogen vapor phase. Purity and quantity of every magnetically sorted T cell population were checked by analytical flow cytometry. Genomic DNA was isolated from each sorted fraction and quantified by UV absorbance on a Nanodrop 2000c.

Material for sequencing was memory CD4+ T cells sorted from blood. The cell subset or site label here, explained by the study, means: CD45RA-negative fraction. Recombination connected TRBV6-5 to TRBJ2-5; the D gene is unclear. This TCR was recovered from a woman aged 30 to 39 in good health. CDR3 loop: CASSYPLPRDQETQYF. DNA sequence: TGTGCCAGCAGTTACCCCTTACCCAGAGACCAAGAGACCCAGTACTTC.